The clone carrying this T cell receptor (beta chain) was recorded once. Generated by immunoSEQ multiplex PCR, the TCRdb table keeps only in-frame clones and is missing some. The sample lists 55,000 to 80,000 clones, about four fifths occurring once. This entry belongs to a study of blood T cell repertoires in COVID-19. The germline gives CDR1 SGHNT, CDR2 YYREEE (reference sequence). This CDR3 comprises 16 residues. The germline V and J ends were trimmed by 0 bases and 2 bases, with 12 bases remaining between them. V gene TRBV5-4 combines with J gene TRBJ2-1; D uncertain. This sequence originates from an older woman with acute or convalescent COVID-19. The sample was peripheral blood. CDR3: CASSLDGRVPYNEQFF. The CDR3 DNA follows: TGTGCCAGCAGCTTGGACGGTCGAGTGCCCTACAATGAGCAGTTCTTC.